This T cell receptor beta chain was retrieved from a study of T cell changes during pregnancy in multiple sclerosis (dated by TCRdb to about 2019). Regarding the study in general: Changes in the T cell repertoire over the course of pregnancy were examined in this study in women with multiple sclerosis.

In regard to this clone: Its antigen remains unidentified. Nothing much larger sits one base from this clone, and base qualities are not available.

Library construction relied on the immunoSEQ multiplex PCR assay. TCRdb took over this immuneACCESS table, retaining in-frame rearrangements with V and J assigned. Such tables are incomplete; in checked studies, under half of the missing clones stem from an unresolved V gene, and the remainder is unexplained. The sample includes about 46,000 clones, with 75% to 95% observed a single time. The biggest ten clones account for approximately 9% of the sample. The CDR3 runs 13 residues from the cysteine to the phenylalanine. Only CDR3 DNA remains: 39 bases, in frame from the first base. Here V drops 8 bases and J drops 5 bases, and the junction holds 4 bases not matched to any gene. CDR1 and CDR2 are drawn from the germline V gene: SNHLY, FYNNEI.

Recombination joined TRBV2 with TRBJ1-5, with 9 bases in between that match TRBD1. This sequence was found in a female donor with multiple sclerosis, enrolled in a pregnancy study. Source: CD8+ T cells from peripheral blood mononuclear cells, taken after pregnancy. The CDR3: CASEGDRDQPQHF. The sequence in DNA is TGTGCCAGCGAGGGGGACAGGGATCAGCCCCAGCATTTT.